Sequencing of this T cell receptor (beta chain) was carried out in a study of T cells after yellow fever vaccination. Study background: SMART-Seq v4 Ultra Low Input prepared the low-cell-number fractions. Study results and caveats: Relatively few clonotypes were ones that appeared in both CD4 and CD8 compartments.

V shed 1 base and J 4 bases; nucleotides not matched to a gene: 4. This CDR3 contains 15 residues. The germline CDR1 and CDR2 sequences are LNHNV and YYDKDF (reference sequence). MiXCR, applied by TCRdb to the 5' RACE reads, yields one record per CDR3 protein. The sample has 450,000 to 650,000 distinct CDR3 sequences; 13% are singletons. Details on this clonotype: Its antigen remains unidentified.

The sequenced sample was PBMCs, obtained on the day of the yellow fever booster vaccination. The source of this sequence is a man aged 30 to 39 who received the YFV17D yellow fever vaccine. The chain uses TRBV15 and TRBJ2-7; 10 positions agree with TRBD2. The CDR3 loop is CATSRGASGSYEQYF. The CDR3 DNA follows: TGTGCCACCAGCAGAGGGGCTAGCGGGAGTTACGAGCAGTACTTC.